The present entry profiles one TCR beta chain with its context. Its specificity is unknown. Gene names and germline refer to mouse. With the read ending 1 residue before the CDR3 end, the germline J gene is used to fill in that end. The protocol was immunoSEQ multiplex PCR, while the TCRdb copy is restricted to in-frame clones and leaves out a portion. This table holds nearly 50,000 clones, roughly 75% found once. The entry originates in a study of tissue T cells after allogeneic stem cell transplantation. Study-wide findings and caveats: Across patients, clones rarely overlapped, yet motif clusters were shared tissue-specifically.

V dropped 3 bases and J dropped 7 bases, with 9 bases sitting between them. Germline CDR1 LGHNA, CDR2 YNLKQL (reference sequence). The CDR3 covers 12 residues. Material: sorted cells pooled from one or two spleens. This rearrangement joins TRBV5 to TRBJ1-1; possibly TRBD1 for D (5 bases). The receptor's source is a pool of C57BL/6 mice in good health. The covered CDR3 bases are TGTGCCAGCAGCCACCTGACAGTAGAAGTCTTC. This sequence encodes CASSHLTVEVF. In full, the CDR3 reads CASSHLTVEVFF.